The next 25 T cell receptor beta chains were all read from a single sample in a study of blood T cell repertoires in COVID-19. Assay: immunoSEQ multiplex PCR; the TCRdb copy retains only in-frame clones and omits some. This sample yields 50,000 to 60,000 clones, of which about 83% are seen a single time; 16% belongs to the top ten. Sequencing was carried out using peripheral blood. All receptors derive from a man between 40 and 49 years old with acute or convalescent COVID-19.

This chain connects TRBV29-1 to TRBJ2-1; D unresolved. Germline V CDR1 and CDR2: SQVTM, ANQGSEA. V lost 0 bases to trimming and J lost 5 bases, with 14 bases between them. The CDR3 has 15 residues. The CDR3 nucleotides are TGCAGCGTTGAAGATGGGTGGGTGAGGAACAATGAGCAGTTCTTC. Its protein is CSVEDGWVRNNEQFF.

The chain joins TRBV3-1 (or the pseudogene TRBV3-2) to TRBJ2-3; 9 positions agree with TRBD2. The CDR3 length is 14 residues. The V segment lost 6 bases and the J segment 5 bases; nucleotides outside the gene matches: 6. Germline assignment: CDR1 LGHDT and CDR2 YNNKEL (reference sequence). CDR3 sequence reads: CASSVAGAEDTQYF. As DNA, the CDR3 is TGTGCCAGCAGTGTAGCGGGGGCTGAAGATACGCAGTATTTT.

The chain recombines TRBV27 with TRBJ1-1; maybe TRBD1 (5 bases). Deletions cut 6 bases from V and 5 bases from J, with 13 bases between. Germline assignment: CDR1 MNHEY and CDR2 SMNVEV (reference sequence). CDR3 length: 13 amino acids. The CDR3 nucleotides read TGTGCCAGCAGCCAGGGCGCTCGGACTGAAGCTTTCTTT. The encoded protein is CASSQGARTEAFF.

This chain links TRBV10-1 with TRBJ2-7; 9 bases align to TRBD1. V was pared by 2 bases and J by 5 bases, with 7 bases of the junction left unmatched. CDR1 is WNHNN, CDR2 SYGVQD, per germline (reference sequence). The CDR3 covers 15 residues. Here the CDR3 reads CASSEPGTGNHEQYF. CDR3 nucleotides: TGCGCCAGCAGTGAGCCCGGGACAGGGAATCACGAGCAGTACTTC.

The V gene is TRBV7-2, the J gene TRBJ1-1; 11 bases agree with TRBD1. The CDR3 has 15 amino acids. V was pared by 6 bases and J by 0 bases, with 3 bases of the junction left unmatched. Germline assignment: CDR1 SGHTA and CDR2 FQGNSA. CDR3 region: CASRGQGAMNTEAFF. Here the CDR3 DNA reads TGTGCCAGCAGAGGACAGGGGGCAATGAACACTGAAGCTTTCTTT.

The chain carries TRBV30 and TRBJ2-2; D uncertain. V lost 0 bases, J lost 7 bases, and 12 bases lay in between. Germline CDR1 is GTSNPN and CDR2 is SVGIG (reference sequence). The CDR3 loop spans 14 amino acids. CDR3 bases: TGTGCCTGGAGTGTAGGAGTTCTACACGGGGAGCTGTTTTTT. It encodes CAWSVGVLHGELFF.

Only a few counts were recorded for this clone. The chain carries TRBV3-1 (or the pseudogene TRBV3-2) and TRBJ2-5; 10 nucleotides align to TRBD2. The CDR3 extends over 16 amino acids. Germline CDR1 and CDR2: LGHDT and YNNKEL (reference sequence). The trim removed 8 bases at V and 1 base at J, leaving 10 bases unmatched. Here the CDR3 reads CASRFGVAGGQETQYF. CDR3 sequence (DNA): TGTGCCAGCCGCTTTGGGGTAGCGGGGGGCCAAGAGACCCAGTACTTC.

The chain employs TRBV11-3 and TRBJ2-1, with 12 bases aligning to TRBD2. The CDR3 sequence is 19 residues long. With 5 bases clipped from V and 7 bases from J, the junction kept 18 bases outside the gene matches. Germline values: CDR1 SGHNT, CDR2 YENEEA. The chain's CDR3 is CASSLGLAGGFGIPNEQFF. Written as DNA, the CDR3 is TGTGCCAGCAGCCTGGGCCTAGCGGGGGGGTTTGGGATCCCAAATGAGCAGTTCTTC.

In its sample, this clone was seen once. V usage is TRBV24-1 and J usage is TRBJ2-2; TRBD1 agrees at 10 bases. This CDR3 spans 16 amino acids. The ends lost 3 bases at V and 6 bases at J; junction bases unmatched: 6. The V gene's germline CDR1 is KGHDR and CDR2 SFDVKD. The CDR3 DNA follows: TGTGCCACCAGTGATGAATTCGGGACAGGGGCCGGGGAGCTGTTTTTT. Translation: CATSDEFGTGAGELFF.

The chain couples TRBV7-2 to TRBJ2-5; no clear D gene. V dropped 5 bases and J dropped 5 bases, with 12 bases sitting between them. The CDR3 loop spans 13 amino acids. Germline V gene sequence: CDR1 SGHTA, CDR2 FQGNSA. This CDR3 reads CASSLGFGETQYF. CDR3 bases: TGTGCCAGCAGCCTAGGGTTTGGCGAGACCCAGTACTTC.

The rearrangement uses TRBV5-1 and TRBJ1-6, with a tentative D call TRBD1 (6 bases). Germline lookup yields CDR1 SGHRS and CDR2 YFSETQ. The CDR3 runs 15 residues. Trimming left V 2 bases short and J 6 bases short, with 12 bases between. The CDR3: CASSFSQGANSPLHF. The CDR3 nucleotides are TGCGCCAGCAGCTTTTCACAGGGAGCTAATTCACCCCTCCACTTT.

The chain uses TRBV9 and TRBJ1-1; the D gene is possibly TRBD1 (6 bases). Trimming removed 4 bases from V and 1 base from J, with 11 bases in between. Germline lookup yields CDR1 SGDLS and CDR2 YYNGEE. The CDR3 totals 14 residues. The CDR3 region has the DNA TGTGCCAGCAGCACGGGACACCAGAACACTGAAGCTTTCTTT. It yields the protein CASSTGHQNTEAFF.

The chain couples TRBV13 to TRBJ1-1, with D uncertain. V lost 4 bases and J lost 0, with 21 bases in between. From germline, CDR1 is PRHDT and CDR2 FYEKMQ (reference sequence). The CDR3 extends over 18 amino acids. DNA of the CDR3: TGTGCCAGCAGCTCGTATGCCCCGGGAAACATCATGAACACTGAAGCTTTCTTT. It yields the protein CASSSYAPGNIMNTEAFF.

The rearrangement uses TRBV3-1 (or the pseudogene TRBV3-2) and TRBJ1-2; 7 bases fit TRBD1. Losses at the gene ends were 4 bases for V and 8 bases for J; bases not matched to a gene: 7. Per germline, CDR1 LGHDT and CDR2 YNNKEL (reference sequence). The CDR3 runs to 13 residues. This chain's CDR3 is CASSLLQGKGYTF. The CDR3 DNA sequence: TGTGCCAGCAGCCTACTACAGGGGAAAGGCTACACCTTC.

The V and J genes are TRBV2 and TRBJ2-2, with 9 bases matching TRBD1. Germline V CDR1 and CDR2: SNHLY, FYNNEI. V gave up 6 bases and J gave up 4 bases; unmatched junction bases: 3. The CDR3 is 14 amino acids. The CDR3 is CASRGTGSTGELFF. The CDR3 DNA is TGTGCCAGCAGGGGGACAGGGTCCACCGGGGAGCTGTTTTTT.

The chain couples TRBV10-1 to TRBJ1-1; perhaps TRBD1 as D (6 bases). V was cut by 5 bases and J by 8 bases, with 12 bases left in between. The CDR3 runs 12 residues. CDR1 WNHNN and CDR2 SYGVQD come from the germline V gene (reference sequence). CDR3 residues: CASSFTGTEAFF. The CDR3 nucleotides are TGCGCCAGCAGTTTCACAGGGACCGAAGCTTTCTTT.

The chain joins TRBV11-3 to TRBJ2-5, with D tentatively TRBD2 (7 bases). The CDR3 is 16 amino acids. CDR1 and CDR2 from the germline V gene are SGHNT and YENEEA. V was shortened by 3 bases and J by 2 bases, with 16 bases between the two germline ends. CDR3 nucleotide sequence: TGTGCCAGCAGCTTGGGGGGGCCAAGGGCGCAAGAGACCCAGTACTTC. This sequence encodes CASSLGGPRAQETQYF.

This chain joins TRBV2 and TRBJ1-1; D might be TRBD1 (6 bases). This CDR3 spans 14 amino acids. Germline CDR1 and CDR2: SNHLY and FYNNEI. V was cut by 5 bases and J by 0 bases, with 10 bases left in between. CDR3 sequence (DNA): TGTGCCAGCAGTTGGGACATAATGAACACTGAAGCTTTCTTT. It specifies CASSWDIMNTEAFF.

V gene TRBV19 combines with J gene TRBJ1-2; no firm D call. V lost 1 base and J lost 6, with 9 bases in between. In germline, CDR1 is LNHDA, CDR2 SQIVND (reference sequence). The CDR3 covers 13 residues. CDR3 residues: CASSIVRRDGYTF. The CDR3 DNA is TGTGCCAGTAGTATAGTCCGGCGGGATGGCTACACCTTC.

The CDR3 coding sequence is TGTGCCAGTAGTATAAGGGGGTCTAGCAGATACAATGAGCAGTTCTTC. This gives the protein CASSIRGSSRYNEQFF. J is TRBJ2-1 and V is TRBV19, with D possibly TRBD1 on 6 matching bases. The germline V gene encodes CDR1 LNHDA and CDR2 SQIVND (reference sequence). Trimming removed 2 bases at V and 4 bases at J, with 15 bases between. The CDR3 runs 16 residues.

The chain recombines TRBV28 with TRBJ1-5; D remains ambiguous. V was clipped by 5 bases and J by 0 bases, with 8 bases between them. Germline V gives CDR1 MDHEN, CDR2 SYDVKM. The CDR3 is made up of 14 amino acids. For the CDR3, the DNA is TGTGCCAGCAGTGGAGGGTTTAGCAATCAGCCCCAGCATTTT. Translated, it gives CASSGGFSNQPQHF.

This sequence joins TRBV5-1 and TRBJ1-6, with D maybe TRBD1 (5 bases). The CDR3 has 14 residues. V shed 0 bases and J shed 5 bases, with 6 bases lying between them. Germline CDR1 is SGHRS and CDR2 is YFSETQ. The CDR3 bases are TGCGCCAGCAGCTTGGACAGGAATAATTCACCCCTCCACTTT. Translated: CASSLDRNNSPLHF.

The chain is built from TRBV6-1 and TRBJ2-3, with 12 bases aligning to TRBD1. The CDR3 runs to 14 residues. In germline, CDR1 is MNHNS, CDR2 SASEGT. V shed 2 bases, J shed 8 bases, and the junction held 2 bases outside the gene matches. The CDR3 here is CASSERDRGRTQYF. The CDR3 nucleotides read TGTGCCAGCAGTGAAAGGGACAGGGGGCGTACGCAGTATTTT.

The chain joins TRBV5-8 to TRBJ2-7; D is uncertain. This CDR3 spans 12 amino acids. With 1 base removed from V and 1 base from J, the gap between germline ends came to 3 bases. Germline loops: CDR1 SGHTS, CDR2 YDEGEE. The CDR3 nucleotides read TGTGCCAGCAGCTTGCAGTCCTACGAGCAGTACTTC. It is translated as CASSLQSYEQYF.

The gene calls are TRBV19 and TRBJ1-2, with D uncertain. The V and J ends lost 2 bases and 8 bases respectively, with 18 bases between them. Germline V gives CDR1 LNHDA, CDR2 SQIVND (reference sequence). The CDR3 consists of 15 residues. CDR3 sequence reads: CASSINMRGLRGYTF. CDR3 sequence (DNA): TGTGCCAGTAGTATAAATATGAGAGGGTTGAGAGGCTACACCTTC.